These T cell receptor beta chains were read from a single sample in a study of human T cells and chemical hapten exposure. Via MiXCR, TCRdb re-called the RACE reads, giving one row per CDR3 protein. The sample lists roughly 360,000 distinct CDR3 sequences, 4% to 5.5% seen once, with under 3% in the top ten. The source material was whole blood, sampled in connection with sensitization to the hapten diphenylcyclopropenone (DPC). The source is a woman in her fifties or sixties with alopecia areata. Some clones in this sample may be carry-over from other donors' samples. Each CDR3 is given with its conserved first and last residue. D genes are given only for firm matches. Clone size, where shown, is once, few, many, or a class for clones that have expanded.

CDR3	DNA	D	V	J	size
CAIKIQRDGLEAFF	TGTGCCATCAAGATACAGAGGGACGGGCTAGAAGCTTTCTTT	.	TRBV10-3	TRBJ1-1	many
CASASWDSYNSPLHF	TGTGCCAGCGCCTCCTGGGACTCATATAATTCACCCCTCCACTTT	.	TRBV11-2	TRBJ1-6	few
CSAPTPARVDEQFF	TGCAGTGCTCCTACCCCCGCGAGAGTCGATGAGCAGTTCTTC	.	TRBV20-1	TRBJ2-1	many
CASSVATAGQGSNQPQHF	TGTGCCAGCAGCGTAGCTACTGCCGGACAGGGATCCAATCAGCCCCAGCATTTT	TRBD1	TRBV9	TRBJ1-5	.
CASSLAPAGGQNEQFF	TGTGCCAGCAGCTTAGCCCCAGCGGGGGGGCAAAATGAGCAGTTCTTC	TRBD2	TRBV7-2	TRBJ2-1	many
CASSPAATNEKLFF	TGTGCCAGCTCACCGGCTGCAACTAATGAAAAACTGTTTTTT	.	TRBV18	TRBJ1-4	many
CSARDESQPQHF	TGCAGTGCTAGAGATGAGTCTCAGCCCCAGCATTTT	.	TRBV20-1	TRBJ1-5	many
CASSFGRAPEAFF	TGTGCCAGCAGCTTTGGTAGGGCCCCTGAAGCTTTCTTT	.	TRBV7-2	TRBJ1-1	many
CASSLRDARTEAFF	TGTGCCAGCAGTTTGAGGGATGCGCGCACTGAAGCTTTCTTT	.	TRBV27	TRBJ1-1	.
CASSPSGQINEQFF	TGTGCCAGCAGCCCCTCCGGACAGATCAATGAGCAGTTCTTC	.	TRBV11-2	TRBJ2-1	.
CASSPVGGRASEQFF	TGTGCCAGCAGCCCAGTAGGGGGGAGAGCTAGTGAGCAGTTCTTC	.	TRBV7-9	TRBJ2-1	few
CSVENGAEAFF	TGCAGCGTTGAAAACGGCGCTGAAGCTTTCTTT	.	TRBV29-1	TRBJ1-1	.
CASRGGLGNQPQHF	TGTGCCAGCAGGGGAGGATTGGGCAATCAGCCCCAGCATTTT	.	TRBV6-2/TRBV6-3	TRBJ1-5	few
CASRGRGTEAFF	TGTGCCAGCCGGGGGAGGGGCACTGAAGCTTTCTTT	.	TRBV6-5	TRBJ1-1	many
CASSQLGQGIGYSF	TGTGCCAGCAGCCAGTTGGGACAGGGGATTGGCTACTCCTTC	TRBD1	TRBV9	TRBJ1-2	.
CASSPPGQRTYNEQIF	TGTGCCAGCAGTCCCCCCGGCCAGCGGACCTACAATGAGCAGATCTTC	.	TRBV27	TRBJ2-1	.
CASSSNTGARKPEAFF	TGTGCCAGCAGCTCAAATACCGGGGCGAGAAAGCCTGAAGCTTTCTTT	.	TRBV9	TRBJ1-1	.
CASSPPRHTNTEAFF	TGTGCCAGCAGCCCCCCTAGACACACGAACACTGAAGCTTTCTTT	.	TRBV7-9	TRBJ1-1	many
CASSIGTGRGTEAFF	TGCGCCAGCAGCATTGGGACAGGGAGAGGCACTGAAGCTTTCTTT	TRBD1	TRBV5-1	TRBJ1-1	many
CASSTDQGLNSPLHF	TGTGCCAGCAGTACCGATCAGGGTCTGAATTCACCCCTCCACTTT	.	TRBV6-5	TRBJ1-6	many
CASSYLFGVNEQFF	TGTGCCAGCAGTTACTTATTTGGGGTCAATGAGCAGTTCTTC	.	TRBV6-6	TRBJ2-1	.
CASSQGSFDYGYTF	TGTGCCAGCAGCCAGGGCTCCTTTGACTATGGCTACACCTTC	.	TRBV12-3/TRBV12-4	TRBJ1-2	few
CSVDLPGLVADTQYF	TGCAGCGTTGATCTTCCTGGACTAGTTGCAGATACGCAGTATTTT	TRBD2	TRBV29-1	TRBJ2-3	.
CATSDLEGYADTQYF	TGTGCCACCAGTGATTTGGAGGGATACGCAGATACGCAGTATTTT	.	TRBV24-1	TRBJ2-3	many
CASSQTLLVDTQYF	TGCGCCAGCAGCCAAACCTTGCTAGTTGATACGCAGTATTTT	.	TRBV4-1	TRBJ2-3	.
CASSNGVGATENTGELFF	TGTGCCAGCAGCAACGGAGTTGGGGCCACCGAGAACACCGGGGAGCTGTTTTTT	.	TRBV11-2	TRBJ2-2	many
CASSPPHGPMEADTQYF	TGTGCCAGCAGCCCCCCCCACGGGCCGATGGAGGCAGATACGCAGTATTTT	.	TRBV7-8	TRBJ2-3	few
CASSFLHTDVGQLNTEAFF	TGTGCCAGCAGTTTCCTGCATACAGATGTGGGACAGCTGAACACTGAAGCTTTCTTT	TRBD1	TRBV12-3/TRBV12-4	TRBJ1-1	many
CASSRDSGGPTYEQYF	TGTGCCAGCAGCCGGGACTCAGGGGGGCCGACCTACGAGCAGTACTTC	.	TRBV6-5	TRBJ2-7	many
CASSLKGRGDTQYF	TGCGCCAGCAGCTTGAAAGGGAGAGGAGATACGCAGTATTTT	.	TRBV5-1	TRBJ2-3	.
CSARRLADITDTQYF	TGCAGTGCTAGAAGACTAGCGGATATAACAGATACGCAGTATTTT	TRBD2	TRBV20-1	TRBJ2-3	.
CASSLGAFTGQGARSEKLFF	TGTGCCAGCAGCTTAGGAGCATTTACGGGACAGGGGGCACGGAGTGAAAAACTGTTTTTT	TRBD1	TRBV7-9	TRBJ1-4	few
CASSQVGGSDTQYF	TGCGCCAGCAGCCAAGTGGGGGGATCAGATACGCAGTATTTT	.	TRBV4-1	TRBJ2-3	many
CASSQVRETEAFF	TGTGCCAGCAGCCAAGTTAGGGAAACTGAAGCTTTCTTT	.	TRBV3-1	TRBJ1-1	many
CASSLAGPPGDEQFF	TGTGCCAGCAGCTTAGCGGGTCCCCCAGGGGATGAGCAGTTCTTC	.	TRBV7-2	TRBJ2-1	many
CASSQETEISYNEQFF	TGCGCCAGCAGCCAAGAGACGGAGATCTCCTACAATGAGCAGTTCTTC	.	TRBV4-3	TRBJ2-1	.
CASSHRGQGVADTQYF	TGCGCCAGCAGCCACCGGGGACAGGGGGTAGCAGATACGCAGTATTTT	TRBD1	TRBV4-3	TRBJ2-3	many
CASSDGGRVGYTF	TGTGCCAGCAGTGACGGGGGGCGCGTCGGCTACACCTTC	.	TRBV2	TRBJ1-2	many
CASSLKGAVPIYTQYF	TGTGCCAGCAGCCTTAAAGGGGCGGTGCCGATTTATACGCAGTATTTT	.	TRBV28	TRBJ2-3	few
CSARAFSLADYNEQFF	TGCAGTGCTAGAGCCTTCTCCCTAGCGGACTACAATGAGCAGTTCTTC	TRBD2	TRBV20-1	TRBJ2-1	many
CASSVRGGRGTEAFF	TGTGCCAGCAGTGTTCGGGGAGGGAGAGGGACTGAAGCTTTCTTT	.	TRBV12-3/TRBV12-4	TRBJ1-1	many
CSAHPGLAQFVSYNEQFF	TGCAGCGCTCATCCGGGACTAGCGCAGTTCGTCTCCTACAATGAGCAGTTCTTC	TRBD2	TRBV29-1	TRBJ2-1	many
CSARLGGYTF	TGCAGTGCTAGACTGGGTGGCTACACCTTC	.	TRBV20-1	TRBJ1-2	many
CASSFGQDQETQYF	TGTGCCAGCAGCTTTGGGCAGGACCAAGAGACCCAGTACTTC	.	TRBV5-5	TRBJ2-5	few
CASSLQGILNEKLFF	TGTGCCAGCAGCTTACAGGGGATCCTAAATGAAAAACTGTTTTTT	.	TRBV7-2	TRBJ1-4	many
CASSLRGGVDYEQYF	TGTGCCAGCAGTTTAAGGGGAGGGGTAGACTACGAGCAGTACTTC	TRBD2	TRBV28	TRBJ2-7	.
CASSPSGRGYNEQFF	TGTGCCAGCAGTCCAAGCGGGAGGGGGTACAATGAGCAGTTCTTC	TRBD2	TRBV28	TRBJ2-1	many
CASSLGLAGADTQYF	TGCGCCAGCAGCTTGGGACTAGCGGGAGCAGATACGCAGTATTTT	TRBD2	TRBV5-1	TRBJ2-3	many
CASSYSGDGEQYF	TGTGCCAGCAGTTATAGTGGGGACGGCGAGCAGTACTTC	.	TRBV6-6	TRBJ2-7	many
CASSSSGTLQETQYF	TGTGCCAGCAGTTCCTCAGGGACCCTCCAAGAGACCCAGTACTTC	.	TRBV6-6	TRBJ2-5	many
CSARPSDDFRETQYF	TGCAGTGCTAGACCCTCGGACGACTTTCGAGAGACCCAGTACTTC	.	TRBV20-1	TRBJ2-5	few
CASSFSGRAYEQYF	TGTGCCAGCAGCTTTAGCGGGAGGGCCTACGAGCAGTACTTC	TRBD2	TRBV7-4	TRBJ2-7	few
CASSSNEYGYTF	TGTGCCAGCAGTTCAAACGAATATGGCTACACCTTC	.	TRBV6-1	TRBJ1-2	many
CASRRPASGANVLTF	TGTGCCAGCAGACGTCCGGCCTCTGGGGCCAACGTCCTGACTTTC	.	TRBV12-3/TRBV12-4	TRBJ2-6	.
CASSSPLQGAYEQYF	TGTGCCAGCAGCTCCCCCTTACAGGGAGCCTACGAGCAGTACTTC	.	TRBV7-9	TRBJ2-7	.
CASSSPGANTEAFF	TGTGCCAGCAGTTCGCCAGGAGCGAACACTGAAGCTTTCTTT	.	TRBV27	TRBJ1-1	few
CATSRRVAGNTIYF	TGTGCCACCAGCCGAAGGGTCGCTGGAAACACCATATATTTT	.	TRBV15	TRBJ1-3	many
CASSPGLGRNEQFF	TGTGCCAGCAGCCCGGGACTAGGAAGGAATGAGCAGTTCTTC	TRBD2	TRBV5-4	TRBJ2-1	.
CSARVGITTDTQYF	TGCAGTGCTAGAGTAGGGATTACCACAGATACGCAGTATTTT	.	TRBV20-1	TRBJ2-3	many